Here is one T cell receptor beta chain with its context. Its matching antigen is unknown. Sequencing used immunoSEQ multiplex PCR; TCRdb keeps in-frame clones, though not all of them. The data hold some 93,000 clones, with 85% to 90% observed a single time. Collection occurred without any documented infections or immune events in donors. The entry originates in a study of identifying expanded T cells in peripheral blood. The CDR3 runs 16 residues. V was clipped by 5 bases and J by 1 base; unmatched bases: 8. Findings and limits, study-wide: Differentially abundant clones: about 1.2 between replicates, 16.4 at around 14 days, approximately 18 at four.

The sequenced sample was blood. The sequence came from a person aged 18 to 75 in good health. The chain couples TRBV5-3 to TRBJ1-1, with TRBD1 matching over 10 bases. TRBV5-3 is assigned to the ORF class and has an uncertain function. The CDR3 nucleotides read TGTGCCAGAAGAACTCGACAGGGGGCCGAGAACACTGAAGCTTTCTTT. Amino acids: CARRTRQGAENTEAFF.